This record looks at one TCR beta chain sequence and its context. The data were taken from a study of blood T cell repertoires in COVID-19. Study overall: Material from acute and convalescent COVID-19 was sourced from the United States, Italy and Spain. Sources were T cells, B-cell-depleted T cells, or PBMCs; the material itself was cDNA or gDNA.

As processed by the authors: Estimation of nucleated cell counts was performed using reference gene primer amplification. Here immunoSEQ multiplex PCR was the method, and the copy in TCRdb shows in-frame clones only, minus some. The DNA gave D and trimming, while V, J and clone size come from that table. The table includes more than 200,000 clones, approximately 87% detected once. The germline V gene encodes CDR1 MNHEY and CDR2 SVGAGI. The CDR3 is made up of 14 amino acids. The V and J ends lost 2 bases and 4 bases respectively, with 11 bases between them. The gene calls are TRBV6-5 and TRBJ1-2; possibly TRBD1 for D (5 bases). This TCR derives from a woman in her seventies with active or convalescent COVID-19. Sequencing input: peripheral blood. The CDR3 DNA reads as TGTGCCAGCAGTTACCGTAGCCAGGGCTATGGCTACACCTTC. It codes for CASSYRSQGYGYTF.